This section outlines one TCR beta chain sequence together with its context. PCR was performed using 60 Vbeta and 13 Jbeta primers. The method was immunoSEQ multiplex PCR; TCRdb's version includes in-frame clones alone and lacks a portion of them. Among fewer than 150,000 clones, roughly 80% were seen once, and the ten largest hold over 0.95%. This entry belongs to a study of cytomegalovirus exposure and HLA in healthy donors. Germline V gene lookup returns CDR1 MNHEY and CDR2 SVGAGI. This CDR3 region has 13 residues. V lost 2 bases, J lost 7 bases, and 11 bases lay in between. Material: PBMCs. This chain links TRBV6-5 with TRBJ1-1; no clear D. This TCR derives from a female donor in good health and CMV-seronegative. The CDR3 region is CASSYPGKSEAFF. Here the CDR3 DNA reads TGTGCCAGCAGTTACCCCGGGAAAAGTGAAGCTTTCTTT.